The source of this T cell receptor beta chain is a study of T cell responses to AZD1222 COVID-19 vaccine. Trimming shortened V by 5 bases and J by 3 bases, and 17 bases separated the two germline ends. This CDR3 is 15 amino acids long. The germline gives CDR1 MNHEY, CDR2 SMNVEV (reference sequence). Data came from immunoSEQ multiplex PCR; TCRdb stores just in-frame clones and leaves some out. The table lists some 85,000 clones, approximately 90% of them singletons. This TCR was recovered from an adult in good health. The starting material was peripheral blood, obtained on day 0 of AZD1222 vaccination. V is TRBV27 and J is TRBJ2-7; D remains ambiguous. CDR3 region: CASSLSTPLNYEQYF. The CDR3 bases are TGTGCCAGCAGTCTCTCTACACCCTTAAACTACGAGCAGTACTTC.